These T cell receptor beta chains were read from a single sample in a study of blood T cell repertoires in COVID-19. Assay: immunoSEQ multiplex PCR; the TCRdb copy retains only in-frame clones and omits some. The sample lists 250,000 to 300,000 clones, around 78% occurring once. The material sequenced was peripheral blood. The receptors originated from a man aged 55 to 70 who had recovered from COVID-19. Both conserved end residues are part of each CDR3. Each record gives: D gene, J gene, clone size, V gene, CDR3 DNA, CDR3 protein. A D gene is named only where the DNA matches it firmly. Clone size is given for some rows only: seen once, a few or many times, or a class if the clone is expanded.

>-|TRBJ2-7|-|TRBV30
TGTGCCTGGACTCCTGGGGGGGAGCAGTACTTC
CAWTPGGEQYF
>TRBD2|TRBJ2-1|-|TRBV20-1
TGCAGTGCTAGTAAAATAAGCGGGGATTACAATGAGCAGTTCTTC
CSASKISGDYNEQFF
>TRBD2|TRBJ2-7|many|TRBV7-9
TGTGCCAGCAGCTTGCTAGCGGGGGGTTACGAGCAGTACTTC
CASSLLAGGYEQYF
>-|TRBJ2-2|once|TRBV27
TGTGCCAGCAGTTTTGAGGCCGCGGGGGCAGGGGGCGTAACCGGGGAGCTGTTTTTT
CASSFEAAGAGGVTGELFF
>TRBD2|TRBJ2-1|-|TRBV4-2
TGTGCCAGCAGCCAAGATCCAGCGGGAGCTACAATGAAGCAGTTCTTC
CASSQDPAGATMKQFF
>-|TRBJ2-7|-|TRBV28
TGTGCCAGCAGTTTTAGCGGCCAGGGCCTGGTTTGGAATCCCTACGAGCAGTACTTC
CASSFSGQGLVWNPYEQYF
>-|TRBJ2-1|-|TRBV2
TGTGCCAGCAGTGGGTCGGGGTATGGCAATGAGCAGTTCTTC
CASSGSGYGNEQFF
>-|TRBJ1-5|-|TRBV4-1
TGCGCCAGCAGCCAAGCCGGGGGAGGCAATCAGCCCCAGCATTTT
CASSQAGGGNQPQHF
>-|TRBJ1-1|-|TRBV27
TGTGCCAGCAGTCCTTGGCGACTTTCGGGGGACACTGAAGCTTTCTTT
CASSPWRLSGDTEAFF
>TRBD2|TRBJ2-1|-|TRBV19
TGTGCCAGTAGTATGATAAGCGGGAGACGAGATGAGCAGTTCTTC
CASSMISGRRDEQFF
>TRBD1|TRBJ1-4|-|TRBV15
TGTGCCACCAGCAGAGATTTAGGGTACGGGACAGGGGGTGAAAAACTGTTTTTT
CATSRDLGYGTGGEKLFF
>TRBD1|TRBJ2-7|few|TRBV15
TGTGCCACCAGCAGAGAGGTGGGGACAGGGCGGCAGTACTTC
CATSREVGTGRQYF
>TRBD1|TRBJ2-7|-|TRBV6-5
TGTGCCAGCAGTTATCCCCGACAGGGGGCTGCCTACGAGCAGTACTTC
CASSYPRQGAAYEQYF
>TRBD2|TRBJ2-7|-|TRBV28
TGTGCCAGCAGTGTAGCGGGGGTGCCCTACGAGCAGTACTTC
CASSVAGVPYEQYF
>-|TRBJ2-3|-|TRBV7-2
TGTGCCAGCAGCCTAGGACTGACAGATACGCAGTATTTT
CASSLGLTDTQYF
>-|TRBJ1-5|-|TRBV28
TGTGCCAGCAGTTTACTCAGGGACAATCAGCCCCAGCATTTT
CASSLLRDNQPQHF
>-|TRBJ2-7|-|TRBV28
TGTGCCAGCAGTTTGGCCGCCTACGAGCAGTACTTC
CASSLAAYEQYF
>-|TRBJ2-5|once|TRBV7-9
TGTGCCACATCCCCTGGGGAGTACCAAGAGACCCAGTACTTC
CATSPGEYQETQYF
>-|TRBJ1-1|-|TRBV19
TGTGCCAGTAGCACTGCCGGGGCACAGGGTGAAGCTTTCTTT
CASSTAGAQGEAFF
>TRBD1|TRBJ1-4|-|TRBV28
TGTGCCAGCAGTTTATGGGGGACAGCGAGTGAAAAACTGTTTTTT
CASSLWGTASEKLFF
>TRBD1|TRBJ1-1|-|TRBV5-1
TGCGCCAGCAGCCCAGGGGTACAGGGGGTAAACACTGAAGCTTTCTTT
CASSPGVQGVNTEAFF
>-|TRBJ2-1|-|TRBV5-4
TGTGCCAGCAGCTTCACAGGGCCAGGCAATGAGCAGTTCTTC
CASSFTGPGNEQFF
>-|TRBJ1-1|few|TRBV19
TGTGCCAGTAGTGCCACTAGGGTAATCGGCACTGAAGCTTTCTTT
CASSATRVIGTEAFF
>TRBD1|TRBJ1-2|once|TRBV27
TGTGCCAGCAGTCTCCAGGGGGTGGATGGCTACACCTTC
CASSLQGVDGYTF
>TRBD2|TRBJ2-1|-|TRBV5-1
TGCGCCAGCAGCTTGACTAGCGGGCCAACCACGGGCCATGAGCAGTTCTTC
CASSLTSGPTTGHEQFF
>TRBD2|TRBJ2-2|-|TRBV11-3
TGTGCCAGCAGCCAAACTAGCGGACTGAACACCGGGGAGCTGTTTTTT
CASSQTSGLNTGELFF
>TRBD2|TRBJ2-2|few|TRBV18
TGTGCCAGCTCACCTACTAGCGGGAGTGGCGCCGGGGAGCTGTTTTTT
CASSPTSGSGAGELFF
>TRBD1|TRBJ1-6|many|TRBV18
TGTGCCAGCTCACCGGGACAGGGGAATTCACCCCTCCACTTT
CASSPGQGNSPLHF
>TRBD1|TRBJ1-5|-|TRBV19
TGTGCCAGTAGTCCCTGGACAGGCGCAAGCAATCAGCCCCAGCATTTT
CASSPWTGASNQPQHF
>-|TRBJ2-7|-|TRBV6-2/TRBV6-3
TGTGCCAGCAGTTCTGACCCGACCGGGACCTACGAGCAGTACTTC
CASSSDPTGTYEQYF
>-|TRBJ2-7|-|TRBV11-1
TGTGCCAGCAGCTTAGCGGACAGCTCCTACGAGCAGTACTTC
CASSLADSSYEQYF
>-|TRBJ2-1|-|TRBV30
TGTGCCTGGAGTGTTCCCAGTGAGCAGTTCTTC
CAWSVPSEQFF
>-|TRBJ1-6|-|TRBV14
TGTGCCAGCAGCCAAGTCTTTCCGAATTCACCCCTCCACTTT
CASSQVFPNSPLHF
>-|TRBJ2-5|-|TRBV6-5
TGTGCCAGCAGTTACACCGGACAGCAAGAGACCCAGTACTTC
CASSYTGQQETQYF
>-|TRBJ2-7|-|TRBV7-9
TGTGCCAGCAGCCTATTAGGGGGGGGCTCCTACGAGCAGTACTTC
CASSLLGGGSYEQYF
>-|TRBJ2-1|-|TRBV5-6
TGTGCCAGCAGCTTGGTGGGCCAGGGGCTCGAGCAGTTCTTC
CASSLVGQGLEQFF
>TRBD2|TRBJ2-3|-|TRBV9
TGTGCCAGCAGCGCTAGAGGAGCGGGAGCCGCAGATACGCAGTATTTT
CASSARGAGAADTQYF
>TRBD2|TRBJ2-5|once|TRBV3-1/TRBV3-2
TGTGCCAGCAGGCCAGAAAATTCACTAGCGGGAGCTCAAGTCATAGAGACCCAGTACTTC
CASRPENSLAGAQVIETQYF
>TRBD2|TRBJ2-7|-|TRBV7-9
TGTGCCAGCAGCCGCCCCCCCCTAGCGGGAAACTCCTACGAGCAGTACTTC
CASSRPPLAGNSYEQYF
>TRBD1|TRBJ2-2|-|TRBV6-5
TGTGCCAGCAGACGGACAGGGGCTACCGGGGAGCTGTTTTTT
CASRRTGATGELFF
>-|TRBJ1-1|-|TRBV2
TGTGCCAGCAGTGAAGACAGGGTGGCTGAAGCTTTCTTT
CASSEDRVAEAFF
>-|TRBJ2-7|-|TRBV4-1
TGCGCCAGCAGCCTAGATGCGGGGGCGTTCTACGAGCAGTACTTC
CASSLDAGAFYEQYF
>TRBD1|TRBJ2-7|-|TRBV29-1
TGCAGCGTTACAACCCGGGACAGGGGCTCCTACGAGCAGTACTTC
CSVTTRDRGSYEQYF
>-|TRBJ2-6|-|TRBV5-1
TGCGCCACGAGTGGCCAAGGGGCTGGGGCCAACGTCCTGACTTTC
CATSGQGAGANVLTF
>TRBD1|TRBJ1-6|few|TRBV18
TGTGCCAGCTCGTCCGGACAGGCTGGCTATTCACCCCTCCACTTT
CASSSGQAGYSPLHF
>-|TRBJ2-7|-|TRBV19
TGTGCCAGTAGTATAGTGGGGGCGTCCTACGAGCAGTACTTC
CASSIVGASYEQYF
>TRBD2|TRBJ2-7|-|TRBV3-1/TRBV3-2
TGTGCCAGCAGCGCCCGACTAGCGGGGGAGCAGTACTTC
CASSARLAGEQYF
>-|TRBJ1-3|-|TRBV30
TGTGCCTGGAGCCCCGGGGGGCCGGTTGGAAACACCATATATTTT
CAWSPGGPVGNTIYF
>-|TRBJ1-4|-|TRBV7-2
TGTGCCAGCAGACAGGAAAATGAAAAACTGTTTTTT
CASRQENEKLFF
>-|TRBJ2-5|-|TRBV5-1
TGCGCCAGCAGCTTGGATGGCAGAAATCAAGAGACCCAGTACTTC
CASSLDGRNQETQYF
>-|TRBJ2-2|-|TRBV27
TGTGCCAGCAGTTTTCTAGACAGGCTGAACACCGGGGAGCTGTTTTTT
CASSFLDRLNTGELFF
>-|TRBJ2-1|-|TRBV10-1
TGCGCCAGCAGTGATATGTTCAATGAGCAGTTCTTC
CASSDMFNEQFF